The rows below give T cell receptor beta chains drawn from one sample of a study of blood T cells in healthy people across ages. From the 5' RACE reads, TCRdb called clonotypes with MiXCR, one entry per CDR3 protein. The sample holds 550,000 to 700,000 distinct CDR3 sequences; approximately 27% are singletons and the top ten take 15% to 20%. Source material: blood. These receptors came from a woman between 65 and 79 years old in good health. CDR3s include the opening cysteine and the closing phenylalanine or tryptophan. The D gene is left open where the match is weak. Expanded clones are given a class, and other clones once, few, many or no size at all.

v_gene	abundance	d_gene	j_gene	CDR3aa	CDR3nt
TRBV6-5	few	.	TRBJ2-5	CASSYSYARQETQYF	TGTGCCAGCAGTTACTCGTACGCACGACAAGAGACCCAGTACTTC
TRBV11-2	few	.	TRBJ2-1	CASSLGRGLENEQFF	TGTGCCAGCAGCTTAGGTCGGGGGCTAGAAAATGAGCAGTTCTTC
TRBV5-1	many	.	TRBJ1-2	CASSPDGNYGYTF	TGCGCCAGCAGCCCGGACGGGAACTATGGCTACACCTTC
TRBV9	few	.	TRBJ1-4	CASSVRPGETNEKLFF	TGTGCCAGCAGCGTGCGCCCAGGGGAAACTAATGAAAAACTGTTTTTT
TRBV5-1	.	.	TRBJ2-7	CASSLSGSGAYEQYF	TGCGCCAGCAGCTTGTCAGGCTCGGGGGCCTACGAGCAGTACTTC
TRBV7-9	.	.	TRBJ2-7	CASTTVAETYEQYF	TGTGCCAGCACCACGGTAGCAGAGACTTACGAGCAGTACTTC
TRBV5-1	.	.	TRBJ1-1	CASSLMGEAGEAFF	TGCGCCAGCAGCTTAATGGGGGAGGCGGGCGAAGCTTTCTTT
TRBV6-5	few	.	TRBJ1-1	CASSYSARGNTEAFF	TGTGCCAGCAGTTACTCGGCCAGGGGGAACACTGAAGCTTTCTTT
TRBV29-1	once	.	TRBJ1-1	CSVELQLLNTEAFF	TGCAGCGTTGAGCTGCAGCTGCTGAACACTGAAGCTTTCTTT
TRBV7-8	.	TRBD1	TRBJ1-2	CASTLRQGASGYTF	TGTGCCAGCACCCTGAGGCAGGGGGCTAGCGGCTACACCTTC
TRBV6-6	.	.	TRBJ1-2	CASRGSGDGYTF	TGTGCCAGCAGGGGGAGCGGTGATGGCTACACCTTC
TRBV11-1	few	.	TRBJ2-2	CASSLLDTGELFF	TGTGCCAGCAGCTTATTGGACACCGGGGAGCTGTTTTTT
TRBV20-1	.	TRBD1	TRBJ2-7	CSAGGQTSSYEQYF	TGCAGTGCTGGGGGACAGACGAGCTCCTACGAGCAGTACTTC
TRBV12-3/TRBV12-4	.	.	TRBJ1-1	CASRSQGPGRNTEAFF	TGTGCCAGCCGTAGCCAGGGGCCCGGCAGGAACACTGAAGCTTTCTTT
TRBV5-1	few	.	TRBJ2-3	CASSLDRETDTQYF	TGCGCCAGCAGCTTGGACAGGGAAACAGATACGCAGTATTTT
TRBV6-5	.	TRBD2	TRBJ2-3	CASSYSTSGGLITQYF	TGTGCCAGCAGTTACTCGACTAGCGGGGGTTTGATTACGCAGTATTTT
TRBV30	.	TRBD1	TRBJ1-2	CAWSAPGDSRQPYGYTF	TGTGCCTGGAGTGCCCCCGGGGACAGCCGACAACCCTATGGCTACACCTTC
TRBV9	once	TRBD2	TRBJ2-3	CASSLPFAGATDTQYF	TGTGCCAGCAGCCTACCCTTCGCGGGAGCGACAGATACGCAGTATTTT
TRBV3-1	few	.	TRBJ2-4	CASSQGRGAIADIQYF	TGTGCCAGCAGCCAAGGACGGGGGGCCATCGCAGACATTCAGTACTTC
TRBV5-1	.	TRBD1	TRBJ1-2	CASSLLGQGVDGYTF	TGCGCCAGCAGCTTGCTCGGACAGGGGGTTGATGGCTACACCTTC